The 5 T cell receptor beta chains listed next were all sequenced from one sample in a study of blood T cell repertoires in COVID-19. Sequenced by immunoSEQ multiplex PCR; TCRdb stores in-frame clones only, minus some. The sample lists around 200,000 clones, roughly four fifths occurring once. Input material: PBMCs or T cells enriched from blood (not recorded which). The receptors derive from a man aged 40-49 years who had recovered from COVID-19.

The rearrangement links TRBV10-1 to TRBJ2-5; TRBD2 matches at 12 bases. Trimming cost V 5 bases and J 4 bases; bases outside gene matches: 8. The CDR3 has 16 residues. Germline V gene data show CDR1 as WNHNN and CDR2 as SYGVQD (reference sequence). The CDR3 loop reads CASSQTSGRGSETQYF. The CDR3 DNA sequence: TGCGCCAGCAGTCAGACTAGCGGGAGAGGATCAGAGACCCAGTACTTC.

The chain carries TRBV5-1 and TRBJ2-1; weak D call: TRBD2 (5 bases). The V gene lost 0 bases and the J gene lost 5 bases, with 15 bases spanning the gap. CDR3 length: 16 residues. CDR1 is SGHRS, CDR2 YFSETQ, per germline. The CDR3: CASSLVFPAADNEQFF. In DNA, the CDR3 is TGCGCCAGCAGCTTGGTGTTCCCAGCGGCCGACAATGAGCAGTTCTTC.

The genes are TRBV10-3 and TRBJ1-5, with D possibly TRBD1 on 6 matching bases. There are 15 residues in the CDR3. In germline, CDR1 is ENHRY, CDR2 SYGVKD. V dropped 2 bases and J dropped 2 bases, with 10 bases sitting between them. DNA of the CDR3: TGTGCCATCAGTGAGGGGGGCGCGGGCAATCAGCCCCAGCATTTT. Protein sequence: CAISEGGAGNQPQHF.

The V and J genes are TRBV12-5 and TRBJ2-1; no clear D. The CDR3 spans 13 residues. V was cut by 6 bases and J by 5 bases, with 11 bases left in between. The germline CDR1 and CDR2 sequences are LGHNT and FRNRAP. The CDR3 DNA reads TGTGCTAGTGGGCCGACAAGAAACAATGAGCAGTTCTTC. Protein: CASGPTRNNEQFF.

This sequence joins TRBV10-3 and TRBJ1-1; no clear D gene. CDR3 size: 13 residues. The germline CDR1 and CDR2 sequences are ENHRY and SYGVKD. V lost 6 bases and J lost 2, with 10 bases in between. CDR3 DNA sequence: TGTGCCATCAGCGGTCAGGTAAACACTGAAGCTTTCTTT. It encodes CAISGQVNTEAFF.